Sequencing of this T cell receptor (beta chain) was carried out in a study of regulatory T cells in long-lasting Graves disease. At least ten counts were recorded for this clonotype. With a much larger clone just one base away, this may be a read error. Indicated time point: newly diagnosed GD, antithyroid drugs for less than 3 months. After RNA was extracted from PBMCs, the TCR library was made from it. To make TCR beta libraries, researchers used iRepertoire HTBI primers and Arm-PCR of CDR3 regions. Each CDR3 protein is one row after TCRdb ran MiXCR on the multiplex PCR reads. This sample carries about 470,000 distinct CDR3 sequences, 15% of them seen once, and the ten largest clones take about a sixth. The CDR3 length is 11 residues. From germline, CDR1 is MNHEY and CDR2 SVGEGT. Trimming removed 1 base from V and 5 bases from J, with 3 bases in between. These records were also assigned to another study, of T cells in Graves' hyperthyroidism and ophthalmopathy. Turning to that study: In blood, most of the thyroid clonotypes expanded above 0.001 were also present.

Sequenced here: peripheral blood mononuclear cells (PBMCs), sampled at new diagnosis, from a patient treated with antithyroid drugs. The chain is built from TRBV6-2 or TRBV6-3 and TRBJ2-7; D remains ambiguous. This TCR was recovered from a woman aged 30 to 39 with Graves disease. CDR3 residues: CASSYWDEQYF. CDR3 sequence (DNA): TGTGCCAGCAGTTACTGGGACGAGCAGTACTTC.